A single sample gave rise to the 15 T cell receptor beta chains below, sequenced in a study of T cell responses to AZD1222 COVID-19 vaccine. The table came from immunoSEQ multiplex PCR; TCRdb's copy has only in-frame clones and leaves some out. The sample records just under 95,000 clones, about 88% being singletons. Sequenced here: peripheral blood, sampled on day 0 of AZD1222 vaccination. The receptors shown here come from an adult in good health.

This chain connects TRBV4-1 to TRBJ1-1; D is undetermined. V was trimmed by 3 bases and J by 8 bases, leaving 22 bases between them. Germline V gene sequence: CDR1 MGHRA, CDR2 YSYEKL. There are 16 residues in the CDR3. Here the CDR3 reads CASSHPPGWISTEAFF. The CDR3 nucleotides read TGCGCCAGCAGCCACCCGCCGGGGTGGATAAGTACCGAAGCTTTCTTT.

V usage is TRBV10-1 and J usage is TRBJ1-1, with D maybe TRBD1 (5 bases). From germline, CDR1 is WNHNN and CDR2 SYGVQD (reference sequence). V gave up 4 bases and J gave up 5 bases, with 11 bases separating them. The CDR3 loop spans 13 amino acids. The CDR3 here is CASSAIRETEAFF. The CDR3 DNA is TGCGCCAGCAGTGCGATCAGGGAAACTGAAGCTTTCTTT.

The chain links TRBV30 to TRBJ1-2, with D possibly being TRBD1 (5 bases). The ends were cut back, 4 bases at V and 0 bases at J, with 12 bases in the middle. This CDR3 spans 14 amino acids. The germline V gene has CDR1 GTSNPN and CDR2 SVGIG (reference sequence). The CDR3 is CAWNRDLTNYGYTF. CDR3 bases: TGTGCCTGGAATAGGGACCTCACTAACTATGGCTACACCTTC.

The table lists this clone with a count of one. This sequence joins TRBV5-8 and TRBJ2-1; D is uncertain. CDR1 SGHTS and CDR2 YDEGEE come from the germline V gene. CDR3 length: 13 residues. Trimming cost V 0 bases and J 6 bases, with 7 bases left between them. The chain's CDR3 is CASSLEVRNEQFF. The CDR3 DNA sequence: TGTGCCAGCAGCTTGGAGGTCCGCAATGAGCAGTTCTTC.

J is TRBJ2-5 and V is TRBV7-9, with 7 bases fitting TRBD1. CDR3 size: 15 residues. Unmatched junction bases numbered 6, after V lost 3 bases and J lost 2 bases. Germline CDR1 is SEHNR and CDR2 is FQNEAQ (reference sequence). The CDR3: CASSFLTGRQETQYF. CDR3 DNA sequence: TGTGCCAGCAGCTTTCTGACAGGGCGGCAAGAGACCCAGTACTTC.

The CDR3: CASSSGTGGPNYGYTF. The DNA for the CDR3 is TGTGCCAGCAGCTCCGGGACAGGGGGCCCGAACTATGGCTACACCTTC. This chain uses TRBV28 with TRBJ1-2; 12 nucleotides align to TRBD1. J was trimmed by 2 bases and V by 6 bases; bases with no gene match: 7. From germline, CDR1 is MDHEN and CDR2 SYDVKM. The CDR3 is made up of 16 amino acids.

The chain links TRBV3-1 (or the pseudogene TRBV3-2) to TRBJ2-3; 8 nucleotides match TRBD2. Per germline, CDR1 LGHDT and CDR2 YNNKEL (reference sequence). The V and J ends lost 5 bases and 2 bases, in that order; junction bases with no gene match: 9. There are 16 residues in the CDR3. The CDR3 DNA reads as TGTGCCAGCAGCTCCCGGGGGGGGGCCCTCACAGATACGCAGTATTTT. Protein sequence: CASSSRGGALTDTQYF.

The V call is TRBV11-2, the J call TRBJ2-7, with D perhaps TRBD1 (6 bases). Trimming removed 4 bases at V and 0 bases at J, with 13 bases between. CDR3 length: 15 amino acids. Per germline, CDR1 SGHAT and CDR2 FQNNGV. The CDR3 sequence: CASSSGPGHSYEQYF. DNA for the CDR3: TGTGCCAGCAGCTCAGGCCCGGGACACTCCTACGAGCAGTACTTC.

This chain uses TRBV3-1 (or the pseudogene TRBV3-2) with TRBJ2-2, with D possibly being TRBD2 (6 bases). Germline V CDR1 and CDR2: LGHDT, YNNKEL (reference sequence). Trimming shortened V by 6 bases and J by 7 bases, and 15 bases separated the two germline ends. The CDR3 is 14 residues long. The CDR3 bases are TGTGCCAGCAGGTTCGGGACTTACGGCGGGGAGCTGTTTTTT. Its protein is CASRFGTYGGELFF.

The J gene is TRBJ2-7, the V gene TRBV5-1, with a possible D match to TRBD1 (5 bases). This CDR3 has 15 amino acids. CDR1 is SGHRS, CDR2 YFSETQ, per germline. V was clipped by 4 bases and J by 3 bases, with 17 bases between them. The CDR3 region is CASSPPGRELYEQYF. For the CDR3, the DNA is TGCGCCAGCAGCCCTCCGGGCAGGGAACTCTACGAGCAGTACTTC. Filled out from reference TRBV5-1 and TRBJ2-7, the complete variable domain reads KAGVTQTPRYLIKTRGQQVTLSCSPISGHRSVSWYQQTPGQGLQFLFEYFSETQRNKGNFPGRFSGRQFSNSRSEMNVSTLELGDSALYLCASSPPGRELYEQYFGPGTRLTVT.

The J gene is TRBJ1-2, the V gene TRBV7-9; unclear D gene. Germline assignment: CDR1 SEHNR and CDR2 FQNEAQ (reference sequence). The CDR3 is 14 amino acids. V was trimmed by 6 bases and J by 4 bases, leaving 15 bases between them. CDR3 sequence (DNA): TGTGCCAGCAGTTCTGGTACTCCCGGCTATGGCTACACCTTC. This encodes CASSSGTPGYGYTF.

This rearrangement joins TRBV7-2 to TRBJ1-2, with D tentatively TRBD1 (5 bases). Germline V gene data show CDR1 as SGHTA and CDR2 as FQGNSA. V shed 2 bases and J shed 4 bases, with 23 bases lying between them. The CDR3 length is 18 residues. The CDR3 region has the DNA TGTGCCAGCAGCTTAAGTCGTTTCGGGACGCCGGGAGGCTATGGCTACACCTTC. Its translation is CASSLSRFGTPGGYGYTF.

The chain employs TRBV3-1 (or the pseudogene TRBV3-2) and TRBJ2-7; D remains unclear. The CDR3 length is 12 residues. Trimming left V 1 base short and J 6 bases short, with 7 bases between. The germline CDR1 and CDR2 sequences are LGHDT and YNNKEL (reference sequence). Written as DNA, the CDR3 is TGTGCCAGCAGCCAAGGACGGCGCGAGCAGTACTTC. Its translation: CASSQGRREQYF.

The rearrangement joins TRBV29-1 to TRBJ2-5, with TRBD1 matching over 7 bases. Germline V gene lookup returns CDR1 SQVTM and CDR2 ANQGSEA. V shed 4 bases and J 1 base; nucleotides not matched to a gene: 6. This CDR3 contains 14 residues. The CDR3 spells CSVGGRQGQETQYF. The CDR3 nucleotides are TGCAGCGTTGGGGGCCGACAGGGCCAAGAGACCCAGTACTTC. Filled out from reference TRBV29-1 and TRBJ2-5, the complete variable domain reads SAVISQKPSRDICQRGTSLTIQCQVDSQVTMMFWYRQQPGQSLTLIATANQGSEATYESGFVIDKFPISRPNLTFSTLTVSNMSPEDSSIYLCSVGGRQGQETQYFGPGTRLLVL.

This sequence joins TRBV6-5 and TRBJ2-7; TRBD2 aligns across 13 bases. J gave up 5 bases and V 6 bases, and 7 bases lay outside the gene matches. Germline V gene sequence: CDR1 MNHEY, CDR2 SVGAGI. This CDR3 comprises 15 residues. The CDR3 is CASSVGLAGDHEQYF. The CDR3 region has the DNA TGTGCCAGCAGCGTAGGACTAGCGGGGGACCACGAGCAGTACTTC.